What follows are 14 T cell receptor beta chains derived from one specimen sequenced in a study of T cells in Graves' hyperthyroidism and ophthalmopathy. TCR beta CDR3 sequences were amplified from RNA transcripts. The TCR CDR3 first-round RT-PCR relied on the HTBI primer set. TCRdb used MiXCR to reprocess the multiplex PCR reads, holding one entry per CDR3 protein. The sample includes about 420,000 distinct CDR3 sequences, 15% to 19% of them seen just once. The source material was blood. The receptors originated from a woman between 18 and 30 years old with Graves' hyperthyroidism.

The chain carries TRBV7-6 and TRBJ1-5; tentatively, D is TRBD1 (6 bases). CDR1 is SGHVS and CDR2 is FNYEAQ in the germline V gene. The length of the CDR3 is 15 residues. V was shortened by 5 bases and J by 1 base, with 12 bases between the two germline ends. CDR3 protein: CASSPGVLSNQPQHF. CDR3 in DNA: TGTGCCAGCAGCCCAGGGGTCTTAAGCAATCAGCCCCAGCATTTT.

The rearrangement uses TRBV20-1 and TRBJ1-1; D is ambiguous. The CDR3 is 12 amino acids. Germline assignment: CDR1 DFQATT and CDR2 SNEGSKA (reference sequence). V lost 1 base and J 1 base, leaving 4 bases between the germline ends. The CDR3 reads CSARGSNTEAFF. DNA for the CDR3: TGCAGTGCTAGAGGGTCGAACACTGAAGCTTTCTTT.

This clonotype was picked up one time. The chain is built from TRBV20-1 and TRBJ2-7; either TRBD1 or TRBD2 may fit D (6 bases each). The CDR3 runs to 13 residues. Trimming stripped 1 base from V and 4 bases from J, with 11 bases between. In germline, CDR1 is DFQATT, CDR2 SNEGSKA (reference sequence). The CDR3 loop is CSARVGGRYEQYF. CDR3 nucleotides: TGCAGTGCTAGAGTGGGGGGCAGGTACGAGCAGTACTTC.

This clonotype was seen many times. The chain links TRBV7-3 to TRBJ1-1; D ambiguous. This CDR3 comprises 13 residues. Germline V gene data show CDR1 as SGHTA and CDR2 as FQGTGA. Between the trimmed V and J ends, which lost 4 bases and 6 bases, there was a span of 12 bases. DNA for the CDR3: TGTGCCAGCAGCTCCCAGGCGGGATCTGAAGCTTTCTTT. It is translated as CASSSQAGSEAFF. Full variable domain (missing parts from reference TRBV7-3 and TRBJ1-1): GAGVSQTPSNKVTEKGKYVELRCDPISGHTALYWYRQSLGQGPEFLIYFQGTGAADDSGLPNDRFFAVRPEGSVSTLKIQRTERGDSAVYLCASSSQAGSEAFFGQGTRLTVV.

This clonotype was observed many times. The V gene is TRBV3-1, the J gene TRBJ2-2; D gene ambiguous. Between the trimmed V and J ends, which lost 2 bases and 1 base, there was a span of 8 bases. Germline values: CDR1 LGHDT, CDR2 YNNKEL (reference sequence). The CDR3 has 15 residues. The CDR3, as DNA: TGTGCCAGCAGCCAAAACTCCTGGAACACCGGGGAGCTGTTTTTT. Translated, it gives CASSQNSWNTGELFF.

Many counts were recorded for this clonotype. This chain joins TRBV29-1 and TRBJ2-5; TRBD2 agrees at 9 bases. Germline CDR1 is SQVTM and CDR2 is ANQGSEA. V lost 4 bases to trimming and J lost 3 bases; unmatched junction nucleotides: 6. The CDR3 consists of 14 residues. The CDR3 region is CSVAGLAGEETQYF. The CDR3 coding sequence is TGCAGCGTTGCTGGATTAGCGGGAGAAGAGACCCAGTACTTC. The full variable domain, completed using reference TRBV29-1 and TRBJ2-5, is SAVISQKPSRDICQRGTSLTIQCQVDSQVTMMFWYRQQPGQSLTLIATANQGSEATYESGFVIDKFPISRPNLTFSTLTVSNMSPEDSSIYLCSVAGLAGEETQYFGPGTRLLVL.

This clonotype occurred many times. The chain is built from TRBV20-1 and TRBJ2-1, with a possible D match to TRBD1 (6 bases). Germline V CDR1 and CDR2: DFQATT, SNEGSKA (reference sequence). This CDR3 contains 14 residues. Trimming shortened V by 6 bases and J by 4 bases, and 16 bases separated the two germline ends. The CDR3, as DNA: TGCAGTGCCAGGAGAACACAGGGTTACAATGAGCAGTTCTTC. Translation: CSARRTQGYNEQFF.

This clonotype was picked up many times. The chain has TRBV12-3 or TRBV12-4 and TRBJ2-5; D remains ambiguous. This CDR3 contains 13 residues. With 4 bases removed from V and 2 bases from J, the gap between germline ends came to 8 bases. The CDR3 sequence is CASSYSLQETQYF. CDR3 in DNA: TGTGCCAGCAGTTATAGCCTTCAAGAGACCCAGTACTTC.

A word on this clonotype: A much more abundant neighbour one base away suggests this may be a read error. The CDR3 is CASSLTRGGKQYF. The CDR3 DNA follows: TGTGCCAGCAGCTTAACCAGGGGAGGCAAGCAGTACTTC. The chain is built from TRBV13 and TRBJ2-7; perhaps D is TRBD1 or TRBD2 (6 bases each). Trimming removed 2 bases at V and 8 bases at J, with 13 bases between. Germline values: CDR1 PRHDT, CDR2 FYEKMQ (reference sequence). The CDR3 is 13 amino acids.

This clonotype was seen only a few times. This sequence joins TRBV11-3 and TRBJ2-2, with D uncertain. This CDR3 region has 15 residues. Between the trimmed V and J ends, which lost 1 base and 2 bases, there was a span of 8 bases. Germline CDR1 reads SGHNT; CDR2 reads YENEEA. CDR3 in amino acids: CASSLGFPNTGELFF. The CDR3 bases are TGTGCCAGCAGCTTAGGGTTCCCTAACACCGGGGAGCTGTTTTTT.

The rearrangement uses TRBV28 and TRBJ2-7, with D perhaps matching TRBD2 (5 bases). V lost 6 bases to trimming and J lost 0 bases, with 15 bases between them. The CDR3 loop spans 15 amino acids. Germline-derived CDR1 and CDR2 are MDHEN and SYDVKM. CDR3 residues: CASRPPGMNSYEQYF. CDR3 coding DNA: TGTGCCAGCAGGCCCCCGGGGATGAACTCCTACGAGCAGTACTTC.

This clonotype was seen a single time. A clone one base away is much larger, so this may be a read error. V usage is TRBV29-1 and J usage is TRBJ2-2; perhaps D is TRBD1 or TRBD2 (5 bases each). V lost 7 bases to trimming and J lost 4 bases, with 10 bases between them. From germline, CDR1 is SQVTM and CDR2 ANQGSEA. The CDR3 is 12 amino acids. The CDR3 DNA reads as TGCAGCGCTTTTGGGGGCACCGGGGAGCTGTTTTTT. Encoded protein: CSAFGGTGELFF.

At least ten counts were recorded for this clonotype. The rearrangement links TRBV12-3 or TRBV12-4 to TRBJ2-5; 12 bases line up with TRBD1. V trimming: 5 bases; J trimming: 4 bases; junction bases outside the gene matches: 8. CDR3 length equals 16 residues. The CDR3 spells CASSRGDRGRGETQYF. CDR3 nucleotide sequence: TGTGCCAGCAGTCGAGGGGACAGGGGGCGTGGAGAGACCCAGTACTTC.

This clonotype has ten or more counts. The V call is TRBV4-1, the J call TRBJ2-7; a possible D gene is TRBD1 (5 bases). The CDR3 is 15 residues long. Between the trimmed V and J ends, which lost 1 base and 5 bases, there was a span of 15 bases. CDR1 is MGHRA, CDR2 YSYEKL, per germline. CDR3 in amino acids: CASSQGLPGKHEQYF. CDR3 DNA: TGCGCCAGCAGCCAAGGATTACCAGGGAAGCACGAGCAGTACTTC.